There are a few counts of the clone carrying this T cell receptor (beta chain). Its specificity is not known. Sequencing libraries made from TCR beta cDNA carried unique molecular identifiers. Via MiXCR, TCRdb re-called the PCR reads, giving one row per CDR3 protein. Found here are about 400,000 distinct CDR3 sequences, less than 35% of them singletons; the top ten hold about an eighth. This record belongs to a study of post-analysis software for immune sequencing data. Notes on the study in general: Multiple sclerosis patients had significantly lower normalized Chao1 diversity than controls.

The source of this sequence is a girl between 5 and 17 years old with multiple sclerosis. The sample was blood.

CDR3 in DNA: TGTGCCAGCAGCCCAAGAGCGGGGGGGCAGACAGATACGCAGTATTTT. Translation: CASSPRAGGQTDTQYF. This chain links TRBV9 with TRBJ2-3, with 10 bases matching TRBD2. Germline V CDR1 and CDR2: SGDLS, YYNGEE. The ends lost 4 bases at V and 3 bases at J; junction bases unmatched: 8. The CDR3 has 16 residues.